This T cell receptor beta chain was recovered during a study of blood T cell repertoires in COVID-19. Study at large: Donors in the United States, Italy and Spain gave samples during acute or convalescent COVID-19. Sample material is recorded as cDNA or gDNA derived from T cells, B-cell-depleted T cells, or PBMCs.

Authors' processing steps: Nucleated cell number was recorded as an estimate derived from reference gene primer amplification. The data were produced by immunoSEQ multiplex PCR, yet TCRdb's version contains in-frame clones alone and is incomplete. The DNA gave D and trimming, while V, J and clone size come from that table. Among approximately 70,000 clones listed, around 90% were seen once. This CDR3 is built from 16 residues. V shed 4 bases and J shed 5 bases, with 19 bases lying between them. Germline V gene data show CDR1 as SGHDT and CDR2 as YYEEEE. The table lists this clone with a count of one. The specimen was peripheral blood. The sequence was obtained from a human donor with active COVID-19. The donor label of this sample is uncertain. The chain has TRBV5-6 and TRBJ2-1, with D possibly TRBD1 on 6 matching bases. The CDR3: CASSDTTGRKHNEQFF. DNA for the CDR3: TGTGCCAGCAGCGACACTACAGGGCGTAAACACAATGAGCAGTTCTTC.